This T cell receptor beta chain was documented in a study of shared clonotypes between healthy human individuals. Study-wide points: Larger estimated richness was generally seen in naive subsets than in memory subsets.

Profiled with immunoSEQ multiplex PCR; TCRdb holds only in-frame clones, not every one. The table includes around 1.9 million clones, 85% to 95% detected once. The naive CD8 subset, CD45RO-negative cells positively selected for CCR7, excluded terminally differentiated effector memory CD45RA+ cells. A note on this clone: What it binds is not known.

Germline assignment: CDR1 LGHNA and CDR2 YSLEER. CDR3 length equals 15 residues. Trimming took 1 base from V and 8 from J, leaving 17 bases between them. The source is a young man in good health. Some clones in this sample may be carry-over from other donors' samples. Sequencing used naive CD8+ T cells from PBMCs. The V gene is TRBV4-3, the J gene TRBJ1-2; TRBD1 might be the D (5 bases). The chain's CDR3 is CASSQARDGREGYTF. As DNA, the CDR3 is TGCGCCAGCAGCCAAGCCAGGGACGGCCGAGAGGGCTACACCTTC.